Listed below are T cell receptor beta chains from one sample, sequenced in a study of blood T cell repertoires in COVID-19. This table comes from immunoSEQ multiplex PCR, and its TCRdb copy is limited to in-frame clones, with some not included. The sample has approximately 100,000 clones; around nine tenths are singletons. Specimen: peripheral blood. Receptor source: a man aged 45-65 years with acute or convalescent COVID-19. Each CDR3 is given with its conserved first and last residue. The D gene is left open where the match is weak. Rows give clone size only sometimes, using once, few, many, or a class for an expanded clone.

TRBV7-9	-	TRBJ2-7	TRBD1	CASSLARTGLKSSYEQYF	TGTGCCAGCAGCTTAGCGAGGACAGGCCTGAAGAGCTCCTACGAGCAGTACTTC
TRBV7-2	-	TRBJ2-3	TRBD2	CASSLASSGRDTQYF	TGTGCCAGCAGCTTAGCTTCTAGCGGGAGGGATACGCAGTATTTT
TRBV11-2	once	TRBJ2-7	TRBD2	CASSNSAGRYEQYF	TGTGCCAGCAGCAACTCAGCGGGAAGGTACGAGCAGTACTTC
TRBV2	-	TRBJ2-5	-	CASTGQETQYF	TGTGCCAGCACGGGTCAAGAGACCCAGTACTTC
TRBV5-8	-	TRBJ1-2	-	CASSLAKRYRVGGYTF	TGTGCCAGCAGCTTGGCCAAGAGGTACAGGGTCGGTGGCTACACCTTC
TRBV5-4	-	TRBJ1-1	TRBD1	CASSQPRGLTEAFF	TGTGCCAGCAGCCAACCCAGGGGGCTAACTGAAGCTTTCTTT
TRBV10-1	-	TRBJ1-2	-	CASSDRAYGYTF	TGCGCCAGCAGTGACAGGGCCTATGGCTACACCTTC
TRBV25-1	-	TRBJ1-3	-	CASSDLGAWGNTIYF	TGTGCCAGCAGTGATTTGGGGGCTTGGGGAAACACCATATATTTT
TRBV12-3/TRBV12-4	-	TRBJ2-7	-	CASSPDRSYEQYF	TGTGCCAGCAGCCCCGACAGGTCCTACGAGCAGTACTTC
TRBV11-3	-	TRBJ2-7	TRBD2	CASEGGLASAEQYF	TGTGCCAGCGAAGGGGGACTAGCCTCCGCCGAGCAGTACTTC
TRBV18	-	TRBJ2-7	-	CASSAETSYEQYF	TGTGCCAGCTCAGCCGAGACTAGTTACGAGCAGTACTTC
TRBV3-1/TRBV3-2	-	TRBJ2-7	-	CASSLRGSYEQYF	TGTGCCAGCAGCCTCAGGGGATCCTACGAGCAGTACTTC
TRBV29-1	-	TRBJ1-2	-	CSVDGRYGYTF	TGCAGCGTTGACGGTCGGTATGGCTACACCTTC
TRBV11-3	once	TRBJ2-2	TRBD2	CASSLDGTSGGTTGELFF	TGTGCCAGCAGCTTAGACGGGACTAGCGGAGGTACCACCGGGGAGCTGTTTTTT
TRBV24-1	once	TRBJ2-3	-	CATSDLEGSSTDTQYF	TGTGCCACCAGTGATTTGGAGGGATCTAGCACAGATACGCAGTATTTT
TRBV5-1	-	TRBJ2-2	-	CASSPGGGGELFF	TGCGCCAGCAGCCCGGGGGGCGGAGGGGAGCTGTTTTTT
TRBV5-4	once	TRBJ2-1	TRBD2	CASSLGPGLLPNNERFF	TGTGCCAGCAGCTTGGGTCCGGGACTACTACCTAACAATGAGCGGTTCTTC
TRBV3-1/TRBV3-2	once	TRBJ2-2	TRBD1	CASSQVGFRGRRNTGELFF	TGTGCCAGCAGCCAAGTGGGGTTCAGGGGGCGCAGGAACACCGGGGAGCTGTTTTTT
TRBV12-3/TRBV12-4	-	TRBJ2-1	-	CATGAGGNEQFF	TGTGCCACGGGGGCAGGGGGGAATGAGCAGTTCTTC
TRBV10-3	-	TRBJ2-7	TRBD1	CATRDSPYEQYF	TGTGCCACCCGGGACAGTCCCTACGAGCAGTACTTC